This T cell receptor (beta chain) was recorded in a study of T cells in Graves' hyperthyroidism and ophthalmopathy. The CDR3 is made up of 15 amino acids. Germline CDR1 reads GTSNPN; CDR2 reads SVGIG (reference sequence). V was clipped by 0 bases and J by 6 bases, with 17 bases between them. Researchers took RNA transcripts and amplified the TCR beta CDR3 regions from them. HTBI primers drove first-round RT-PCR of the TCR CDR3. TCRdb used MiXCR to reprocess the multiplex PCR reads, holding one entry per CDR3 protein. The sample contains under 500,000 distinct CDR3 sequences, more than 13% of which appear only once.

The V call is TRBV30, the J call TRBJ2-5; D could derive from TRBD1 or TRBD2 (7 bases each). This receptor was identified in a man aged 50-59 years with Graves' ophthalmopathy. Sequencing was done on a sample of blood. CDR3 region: CAWSVSGGAGQTQYF. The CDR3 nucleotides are TGTGCCTGGAGTGTGTCAGGGGGGGCAGGGCAGACCCAGTACTTC. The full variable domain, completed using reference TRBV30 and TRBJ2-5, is SQTIHQWPATLVQPVGSPLSLECTVEGTSNPNLYWYRQAAGRGLQLLFYSVGIGQISSEVPQNLSASRPQDRQFILSSKKLLLSDSGFYLCAWSVSGGAGQTQYFGPGTRLLVL.